This T cell receptor (beta chain) originates from a study of shared clonotypes between healthy human individuals. CDR1 is SNHLY and CDR2 is FYNNEI in the germline V gene. The CDR3 loop spans 13 amino acids. V shed 4 bases and J shed 3 bases, with 10 bases lying between them. Assay used: immunoSEQ multiplex PCR; TCRdb lists only in-frame clones, some missing. The table records 740,000 or so clones, around 78% of them present only once. V gene TRBV2 combines with J gene TRBJ2-7; a weak D match, TRBD1 (5 bases). The sequencing sample was made of memory CD4+ T cells sorted from blood. Indicated subset: CD45RA-negative fraction. The sequence derives from a woman aged 25 to 45 in good health. The DNA for the CDR3 is TGTGCCAGCAGTGCGGACACCTACTACGAGCAGTACTTC. Its protein product is CASSADTYYEQYF.